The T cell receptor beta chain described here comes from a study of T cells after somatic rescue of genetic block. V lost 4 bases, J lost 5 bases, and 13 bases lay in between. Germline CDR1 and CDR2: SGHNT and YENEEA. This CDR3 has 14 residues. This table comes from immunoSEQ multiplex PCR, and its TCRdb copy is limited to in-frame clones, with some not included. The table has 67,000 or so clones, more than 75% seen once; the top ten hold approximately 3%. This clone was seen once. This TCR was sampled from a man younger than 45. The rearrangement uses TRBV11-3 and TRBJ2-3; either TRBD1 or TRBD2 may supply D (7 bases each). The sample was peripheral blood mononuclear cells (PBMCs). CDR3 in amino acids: CASSSGGAEDTQYF. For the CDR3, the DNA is TGTGCCAGCAGCTCAGGGGGGGCCGAAGATACGCAGTATTTT.